These 26 T cell receptor beta chains came from one sample sequenced in a study of identical twins. TCRdb independently ran MiXCR on the 5' RACE reads; one entry per CDR3 protein. The sample lists 200,000 to 300,000 distinct CDR3 sequences; approximately 8% were seen once. These data are also associated with another study on yellow fever vaccine responses in identical twins.

The sample comprised CD8+ T cells sorted from blood. These receptors all stem from a woman aged 18-29 years in good health.

This clonotype was found many times. The chain links TRBV24-1 to TRBJ2-2; no clear D. Germline V gene lookup returns CDR1 KGHDR and CDR2 SFDVKD. V was clipped by 3 bases and J by 0 bases, with 13 bases between them. The CDR3 contains 17 residues. The CDR3 sequence is CATSDPEADSNTGELFF. The CDR3 bases are TGTGCCACCAGTGATCCTGAGGCAGATTCGAACACCGGGGAGCTGTTTTTT.

This clonotype was seen a few times. V gene TRBV29-1 combines with J gene TRBJ2-7; TRBD2 matches 11 bases. V was clipped by 7 bases and J by 6 bases; unmatched bases: 5. Germline V CDR1 and CDR2: SQVTM, ANQGSEA. The CDR3 is made up of 12 amino acids. For the CDR3, the DNA is TGCAGCGCCCGGACTAGCGGGTTCGAGCAGTACTTC. Encoded protein: CSARTSGFEQYF.

This clonotype was recorded a few times. This rearrangement joins TRBV12-3 or TRBV12-4 to TRBJ1-1, with a possible D match to TRBD1 (5 bases). The length of the CDR3 is 14 residues. V was clipped by 3 bases and J by 1 base, with 9 bases between them. The CDR3 DNA follows: TGTGCCAGCAGTTTTGGGGCACCGAACACTGAAGCTTTCTTT. It is translated as CASSFGAPNTEAFF.

The chain couples TRBV29-1 to TRBJ2-1; the match to TRBD2 covers 14 bases. There are 18 residues in the CDR3. With V trimmed by 1 base and J by 0 bases, 5 bases remained unmatched. The germline V gene encodes CDR1 SQVTM and CDR2 ANQGSEA. CDR3 sequence (DNA): TGCAGCGTTGAAGGGGGACTAGCGGGGGCGATCTCCTACAATGAGCAGTTCTTC. Protein product: CSVEGGLAGAISYNEQFF.

This clonotype was picked up many times. V usage is TRBV29-1 and J usage is TRBJ2-1; 9 bases fit TRBD2. Per the germline V gene, CDR1 is SQVTM and CDR2 is ANQGSEA. The CDR3 is made up of 16 amino acids. Losses at the gene ends were 6 bases for V and 3 bases for J; bases not matched to a gene: 12. The CDR3 DNA is TGCAGCGTGGGGGGCCCTAGCGGGGAAAACTACAATGAGCAGTTCTTC. Protein product: CSVGGPSGENYNEQFF.

The gene calls are TRBV5-1 and TRBJ2-5; 9 positions match TRBD2. This CDR3 has 21 amino acids. V lost 0 bases and J lost 5; bases outside the gene matches: 23. Germline CDR1 reads SGHRS; CDR2 reads YFSETQ. This CDR3 is CASSLAGLWTSERRGGETQYF. CDR3 coding DNA: TGCGCCAGCAGCTTGGCGGGTCTGTGGACTAGCGAGCGGAGGGGAGGGGAGACCCAGTACTTC.

This clonotype was seen only a few times. The rearrangement links TRBV5-1 to TRBJ1-2; D might be TRBD1 (6 bases). Trimming took off 3 bases at V and 4 bases at J, with 16 bases between the two ends. CDR1 and CDR2 from the germline V gene are SGHRS and YFSETQ. The CDR3 contains 15 residues. DNA of the CDR3: TGCGCCAGCAGCTCGGACAGTAAAAAGGGCTATGGCTACACCTTC. Protein: CASSSDSKKGYGYTF.

This clonotype was observed a few times. This rearrangement joins TRBV4-2 to TRBJ2-7; 8 bases map to TRBD1. V shed 7 bases, J shed 4 bases, and the junction held 12 bases outside the gene matches. The germline gives CDR1 LGHNA, CDR2 YNFKEQ. This CDR3 spans 15 amino acids. The CDR3 region is CASTLAGGFHYEQYV. In nucleotides, the CDR3 is TGTGCCAGCACTTTGGCAGGGGGCTTCCATTACGAGCAGTACGTC.

This clonotype has more than one count but fewer than ten. The rearrangement uses TRBV25-1 and TRBJ1-4; a weak D match, TRBD1 (6 bases). Germline CDR1 and CDR2: MGHDK and SYGVNS. The CDR3 covers 19 residues. V was trimmed by 3 bases and J by 2 bases, leaving 22 bases between them. CDR3 region: CASSDPQTGANATNEKLFF. The CDR3 bases are TGTGCCAGCAGTGATCCCCAAACGGGGGCGAACGCGACTAATGAAAAACTGTTTTTT.

The genes are TRBV7-8 and TRBJ2-5; no clear D gene. V dropped 1 base and J dropped 5 bases, with 17 bases sitting between them. The CDR3 loop spans 16 amino acids. The germline V gene has CDR1 SGHVS and CDR2 FQNEAQ. The CDR3 spells CASSLVRPPARETQYF. The CDR3 bases are TGTGCCAGCAGCTTAGTTCGGCCACCAGCCAGGGAGACCCAGTACTTC.

The V and J genes are TRBV20-1 and TRBJ1-5; 7 bases map to TRBD1. The CDR3 consists of 14 residues. The germline V gene encodes CDR1 DFQATT and CDR2 SNEGSKA (reference sequence). The V and J ends lost 5 bases and 7 bases, in that order; junction bases with no gene match: 11. DNA of the CDR3: TGCAGTGCTTCCAATCTTCAGGGGGGACAGCCCCAGCATTTT. Translation: CSASNLQGGQPQHF.

There are a few counts of this clonotype. The genes are TRBV29-1 and TRBJ2-7; TRBD1 agrees at 12 bases. CDR3 size: 15 residues. Trimming removed 0 bases from V and 4 bases from J; junction bases left unmatched: 4. Germline assignment: CDR1 SQVTM and CDR2 ANQGSEA. The CDR3 DNA is TGCAGCGTTGAAGACGGGGACAGGGGGCTGTACGAGCAGTACTTC. Translation: CSVEDGDRGLYEQYF.

This clonotype was counted between two and nine times. The J gene is TRBJ1-1, the V gene TRBV19, with TRBD1 identical over 10 bases. With 8 bases clipped from V and 4 bases from J, the junction kept 7 bases outside the gene matches. The CDR3 has 14 residues. Germline CDR1 is LNHDA and CDR2 is SQIVND (reference sequence). The CDR3 nucleotides are TGTGCCAGTCGACAGGGGGCCCCGATCACTGAAGCTTTCTTT. It yields the protein CASRQGAPITEAFF. The variable domain in full, completed from reference TRBV19 and TRBJ1-1, reads DGGITQSPKYLFRKEGQNVTLSCEQNLNHDAMYWYRQDPGQGLRLIYYSQIVNDFQKGDIAEGYSVSREKKESFPLTVTSAQKNPTAFYLCASRQGAPITEAFFGQGTRLTVV.

The chain carries TRBV6-1 and TRBJ2-1, with 14 bases identical to TRBD2. This CDR3 has 18 amino acids. Unmatched junction bases numbered 14, after V lost 6 bases and J lost 7 bases. In germline, CDR1 is MNHNS, CDR2 SASEGT. In nucleotides, the CDR3 is TGTGCCAGCAGCCTCTGGGGACTAGCGGGAGTAGTTGTAAATGAGCAGTTCTTC. It is translated as CASSLWGLAGVVVNEQFF.

With regard to this clonotype: One end of the junction is discordant with germline, which a read error may explain. V and J are TRBV20-1 and TRBJ2-1; D perhaps matches TRBD2 (7 bases). Germline CDR1 and CDR2: DFQATT and SNEGSKA (reference sequence). The CDR3 has 17 residues. CDR3 DNA: TGCAGTGCAAGAGGGGGTGAGGGAGGGCCTGTTGGTAATGAGCAGTTCTTC. It specifies CSARGGEGGPVGNEQFF.

In this sample, this clonotype turned up many times. This chain connects TRBV29-1 to TRBJ2-5, with TRBD1 matching 7 bases. With 7 bases clipped from V and 2 bases from J, the junction kept 7 bases outside the gene matches. The CDR3 is made up of 13 amino acids. Germline CDR1 reads SQVTM; CDR2 reads ANQGSEA. CDR3 amino acids: CSAPGTVQETQYF. In nucleotides, the CDR3 is TGCAGCGCCCCTGGGACAGTACAAGAGACCCAGTACTTC.

The gene calls are TRBV11-2 and TRBJ2-1; TRBD2 might be the D (6 bases). This CDR3 comprises 19 residues. CDR1 is SGHAT, CDR2 FQNNGV, per germline. V lost 2 bases to trimming and J lost 0 bases, with 20 bases between them. CDR3 sequence: CASSLPKFGGAFSYNEQFF. In nucleotides, the CDR3 is TGTGCCAGCAGCTTACCCAAGTTCGGGGGAGCCTTCTCCTACAATGAGCAGTTCTTC.

This clonotype was recorded many times. Germline and junction disagree at one end, which may indicate a read error. This chain links TRBV7-9 with TRBJ2-1; perhaps D is TRBD1 or TRBD2 (5 bases each). This CDR3 spans 12 amino acids. Per the germline V gene, CDR1 is SEHNR and CDR2 is FQNEAQ (reference sequence). The CDR3 nucleotides read TGCGCCAGCAGCTTGGGGGTCAATGAGCAGTTCTTC. Its translation: CASSLGVNEQFF.

Many counts were recorded for this clonotype. The rearrangement joins TRBV28 to TRBJ2-4; D is perhaps TRBD1 (6 bases). Germline V gives CDR1 MDHEN, CDR2 SYDVKM. This CDR3 contains 12 residues. The ends were cut back, 6 bases at V and 6 bases at J, with 9 bases in the middle. Here the CDR3 reads CASSRGTNIQYF. Here the CDR3 DNA reads TGTGCCAGCAGCAGGGGTACAAACATTCAGTACTTC. Full variable domain (outside the CDR3, taken from reference TRBV28 and TRBJ2-4): DVKVTQSSRYLVKRTGEKVFLECVQDMDHENMFWYRQDPGLGLRLIYFSYDVKMKEKGDIPEGYSVSREKKERFSLILESASTNQTSMYLCASSRGTNIQYFGAGTRLSVL.

This chain joins TRBV15 and TRBJ1-5; no clear D. The V gene lost 1 base and the J gene lost 6 bases, with 4 bases spanning the gap. CDR1 and CDR2 from the germline V gene are LNHNV and YYDKDF (reference sequence). CDR3 length: 12 residues. DNA of the CDR3: TGTGCCACCAGCAGAGCTCGTCAGCCCCAGCATTTT. Its protein product is CATSRARQPQHF. Using reference TRBV15 and TRBJ1-5 for the parts outside the CDR3, the full variable domain is DAMVIQNPRYQVTQFGKPVTLSCSQTLNHNVMYWYQQKSSQAPKLLFHYYDKDFNNEADTPDNFQSRRPNTSFCFLDIRSPGLGDTAMYLCATSRARQPQHFGDGTRLSIL.

V is TRBV7-2 and J is TRBJ1-2; 8 nucleotides line up with TRBD1. Losses at the gene ends were 1 base for V and 10 bases for J; bases not matched to a gene: 8. Germline loops: CDR1 SGHTA, CDR2 FQGNSA. The CDR3 spans 14 residues. CDR3 nucleotides: TGTGCCAGCAGCTTAGTCGGACAGGGAGTTTACTACACCTTC. As protein: CASSLVGQGVYYTF.

This clonotype was picked up many times. The genes are TRBV4-1 and TRBJ2-5; 14 bases are a match to TRBD2. From germline, CDR1 is MGHRA and CDR2 YSYEKL. V shed 4 bases and J 4 bases; nucleotides not matched to a gene: 8. The CDR3 is made up of 17 amino acids. CDR3 protein: CASSPHGTSGSLETQYF. CDR3 coding DNA: TGCGCCAGCAGCCCCCACGGGACTAGCGGGAGTCTAGAGACCCAGTACTTC.

This clonotype occurred many times. This chain joins TRBV5-5 and TRBJ2-1; D not resolved. The CDR3 extends over 15 amino acids. Trimming shortened V by 1 base and J by 4 bases, and 12 bases separated the two germline ends. Germline CDR1 and CDR2: SGHKS and YYEKEE (reference sequence). The CDR3 bases are TGTGCCAGCAGCTTGTCGGCGGACCAATACAATGAGCAGTTCTTC. This translates into CASSLSADQYNEQFF.

This clonotype was observed many times. V gene TRBV29-1 combines with J gene TRBJ2-3; 8 bases map to TRBD2. CDR1 SQVTM and CDR2 ANQGSEA come from the germline V gene. The length of the CDR3 is 13 residues. Trimming at V came to 0 bases and at J to 4 bases, leaving 0 bases not matched to a gene. The CDR3 region is CSVEEREADTQYF. DNA of the CDR3: TGCAGCGTTGAAGAGCGGGAGGCAGATACGCAGTATTTT.

The gene calls are TRBV6-1 and TRBJ1-2; TRBD1 aligns across 10 bases. The CDR3 totals 14 residues. Germline V gene lookup returns CDR1 MNHNS and CDR2 SASEGT. V dropped 5 bases and J dropped 8; count of bases not matched to a gene: 8. The DNA of the CDR3 is TGTGCCAGCAGTCTTACTGACAGGGGGCAAGGCTACACCTTC. Its translation: CASSLTDRGQGYTF.

The chain links TRBV4-1 to TRBJ2-1; 10 nucleotides align to TRBD2. Germline-derived CDR1 and CDR2 are MGHRA and YSYEKL. V shed 1 base, J shed 12 bases, and the junction held 9 bases outside the gene matches. The CDR3 contains 15 residues. The CDR3 sequence is CASSQAPLAGNGQFF. The CDR3 bases are TGCGCCAGCAGCCAAGCCCCACTAGCGGGAAACGGGCAGTTCTTC.